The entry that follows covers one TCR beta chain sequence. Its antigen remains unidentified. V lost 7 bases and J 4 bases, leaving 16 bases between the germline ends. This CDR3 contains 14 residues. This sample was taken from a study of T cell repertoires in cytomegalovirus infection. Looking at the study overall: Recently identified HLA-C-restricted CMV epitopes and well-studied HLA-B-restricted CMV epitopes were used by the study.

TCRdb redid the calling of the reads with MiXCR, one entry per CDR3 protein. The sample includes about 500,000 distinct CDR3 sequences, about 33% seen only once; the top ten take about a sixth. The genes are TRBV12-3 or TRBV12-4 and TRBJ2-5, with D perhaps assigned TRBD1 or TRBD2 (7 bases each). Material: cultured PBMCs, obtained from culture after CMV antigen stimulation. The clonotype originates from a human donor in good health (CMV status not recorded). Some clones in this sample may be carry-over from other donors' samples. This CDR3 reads CASTRGGRTETQYF. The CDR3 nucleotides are TGTGCCAGCACCAGGGGGGGGCGGACAGAGACCCAGTACTTC.